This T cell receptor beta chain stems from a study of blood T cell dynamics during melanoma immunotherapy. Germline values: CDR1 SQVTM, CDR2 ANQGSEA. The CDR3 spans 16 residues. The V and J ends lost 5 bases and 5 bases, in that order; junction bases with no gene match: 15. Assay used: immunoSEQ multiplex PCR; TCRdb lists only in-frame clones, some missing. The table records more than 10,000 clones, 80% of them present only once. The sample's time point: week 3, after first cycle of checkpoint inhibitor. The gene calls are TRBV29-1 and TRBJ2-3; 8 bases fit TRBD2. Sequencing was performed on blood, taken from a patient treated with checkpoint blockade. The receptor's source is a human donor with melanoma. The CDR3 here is CSVLTSRGGLKDTQYF. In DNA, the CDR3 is TGCAGCGTTTTAACTAGCCGGGGGGGGTTAAAAGATACGCAGTATTTT.